This is a list of T cell receptor beta chains from one sample in a study of cytomegalovirus exposure and HLA in healthy donors. Sequencing used immunoSEQ multiplex PCR; TCRdb keeps in-frame clones, though not all of them. The table shows about 120,000 clones, with over 8.5% occurring only once. Input material: PBMCs. The receptor source for this set is a woman between 40 and 50 years old in good health and CMV-seropositive. Both conserved end residues are part of each CDR3. D genes are given only for firm matches. Expanded clones get a size class; other rows say once, few or many, or leave the size out.

j_call | v_call | d_call | clone_size | cdr3_aa | cdr3_nt
TRBJ1-5 | TRBV19 | NA | NA | CASSAQVWGNQPQHF | TGTGCCAGTAGTGCCCAGGTTTGGGGCAATCAGCCCCAGCATTTT
TRBJ2-1 | TRBV11-2 | TRBD2 | NA | CASSLLAGGYEQFF | TGTGCCAGCAGCTTGCTAGCGGGGGGCTATGAGCAGTTCTTC
TRBJ2-3 | TRBV6-4 | TRBD2 | medium-sized | CASSDSGGATDTQYF | TGTGCCAGCAGTGACAGCGGGGGGGCTACAGATACGCAGTATTTT
TRBJ2-7 | TRBV7-2 | NA | few | CASTSFTYEQYF | TGTGCCAGCACCTCGTTTACCTACGAGCAGTACTTC
TRBJ1-1 | TRBV5-1 | NA | NA | CASSFDSGLATEAFF | TGCGCCAGCAGCTTTGACTCAGGGCTTGCCACTGAAGCTTTCTTT
TRBJ1-1 | TRBV15 | NA | NA | CATSRVGGNTEAFF | TGTGCCACCAGCAGAGTTGGCGGCAACACTGAAGCTTTCTTT
TRBJ2-7 | TRBV11-1 | TRBD2 | NA | CASSPQRGGSYEQYF | TGTGCCAGCAGCCCCCAGCGGGGGGGATCCTACGAGCAGTACTTC
TRBJ1-1 | TRBV6-6 | NA | NA | CASSPSNTEAFF | TGTGCCAGCAGTCCATCGAACACTGAAGCTTTCTTT
TRBJ1-6 | TRBV11-2 | TRBD1 | NA | CASSWDSTNSPLHF | TGTGCCAGCAGCTGGGACAGTACAAATTCACCCCTCCACTTT
TRBJ2-3 | TRBV5-5 | TRBD2 | few | CASSYTSGGAVSTDTQYF | TGTGCCAGCAGCTATACTAGCGGGGGGGCGGTTAGCACAGATACGCAGTATTTT
TRBJ1-1 | TRBV19 | NA | few | CASSPAGGPNTEAFF | TGTGCCAGCTCCCCCGCGGGGGGCCCAAACACTGAAGCTTTCTTT
TRBJ2-1 | TRBV7-2 | NA | few | CASSLEGSSGVPFF | TGTGCCAGCAGCTTAGAAGGTAGTTCGGGGGTTCCGTTCTTC
TRBJ1-1 | TRBV11-2 | NA | few | CASSPEAGPEAFF | TGTGCCAGCAGCCCAGAGGCCGGTCCCGAAGCTTTCTTT
TRBJ1-4 | TRBV9 | NA | NA | CASSVGREEKKLFF | TGTGCCAGCAGCGTAGGCAGGGAGGAGAAAAAACTGTTTTTT
TRBJ2-7 | TRBV29-1 | TRBD2 | NA | CSVEEGGRGHTYEQYF | TGCAGCGTTGAAGAAGGAGGGAGGGGCCACACCTACGAGCAGTACTTC
TRBJ2-7 | TRBV5-6 | NA | NA | CASSLGGRTGIGEQYF | TGTGCCAGCAGCTTGGGGGGGCGGACTGGGATTGGCGAGCAGTACTTC
TRBJ2-1 | TRBV11-2 | NA | NA | CASSLDRLGGAYNEQFF | TGTGCCAGCAGCTTAGATCGGCTAGGAGGGGCCTACAATGAGCAGTTCTTC
TRBJ2-1 | TRBV2 | NA | NA | CASTGLNNEQFF | TGTGCCAGCACTGGACTCAACAATGAGCAGTTCTTC
TRBJ2-7 | TRBV7-9 | TRBD1 | NA | CASSLARQGVSYEQYF | TGTGCCAGCAGCTTAGCCCGGCAGGGGGTTTCCTACGAGCAGTACTTC
TRBJ1-1 | TRBV7-8 | NA | NA | CASTFSPSGVGTEAFF | TGTGCCAGCACCTTTAGTCCTTCCGGGGTGGGCACTGAAGCTTTCTTT
TRBJ2-7 | TRBV9 | NA | NA | CASSPSGGGGQGLPYEQYF | TGTGCCAGCAGCCCTTCCGGGGGGGGTGGACAGGGGTTACCCTACGAGCAGTACTTC
TRBJ2-7 | TRBV30 | TRBD1 | NA | CAWSAIRGRRSEQYF | TGTGCCTGGAGTGCGATCAGGGGGCGTAGGTCCGAGCAGTACTTC
TRBJ2-1 | TRBV21-1 | NA | NA | CASSNSRGNSSYNEQFF | TGTGCCAGCAGCAACTCGCGGGGGAATAGCTCCTACAATGAGCAGTTCTTC
TRBJ1-2 | TRBV15 | NA | few | CATRRNQGGYTF | TGTGCCACCAGACGAAACCAGGGGGGCTACACCTTC
TRBJ2-1 | TRBV11-3 | NA | few | CASSSGGPYNEQFF | TGTGCCAGCAGCTCGGGGGGCCCCTACAATGAGCAGTTCTTC
TRBJ2-7 | TRBV27 | TRBD1 | few | CASSLTGQVIYEQYF | TGTGCCAGCAGTTTAACGGGACAGGTGATCTACGAGCAGTACTTC
TRBJ2-1 | TRBV30 | NA | NA | CAWSVRRGMSNDEQFF | TGTGCCTGGAGTGTACGTCGGGGGATGAGTAACGATGAGCAGTTCTTC
TRBJ2-3 | TRBV11-2 | TRBD2 | NA | CASSRGLAGGTSTDTQYF | TGTGCCAGCAGCCGGGGACTAGCGGGGGGCACTAGCACAGATACGCAGTATTTT
TRBJ2-3 | TRBV5-1 | TRBD1 | few | CASSRTGGSTDTQYF | TGCGCCAGCAGCCGCACAGGGGGGTCAACAGATACGCAGTATTTT
TRBJ1-5 | TRBV19 | NA | NA | CASSIRQPNQPQHF | TGTGCCAGTAGTATTAGACAGCCCAATCAGCCCCAGCATTTT
TRBJ2-3 | TRBV2 | NA | NA | CASSEFGVGQTDTQYF | TGTGCCAGCAGTGAATTCGGGGTCGGGCAGACAGATACGCAGTATTTT
TRBJ1-5 | TRBV19 | NA | NA | CATRLQGSNQPQHF | TGTGCCACAAGATTACAGGGTAGCAATCAGCCCCAGCATTTT
TRBJ2-3 | TRBV7-6 | TRBD2 | NA | CASSLGTSGGSDTQYF | TGTGCCAGCAGCTTAGGGACTAGCGGGGGTTCAGATACGCAGTATTTT
TRBJ2-5 | TRBV5-1 | NA | few | CASSLGSKETQYF | TGCGCCAGCAGCTTGGGTAGCAAAGAGACCCAGTACTTC
TRBJ1-1 | TRBV5-1 | TRBD1 | few | CASANGQGNTEAFF | TGCGCCAGCGCCAATGGACAGGGGAACACTGAAGCTTTCTTT
TRBJ2-3 | TRBV14 | NA | few | CASSQQRVVDTQYF | TGTGCCAGCAGCCAACAGAGGGTTGTAGATACGCAGTATTTT
TRBJ1-1 | TRBV21-1 | NA | few | CASSKEEPGQGCTEAFF | TGTGCCAGCAGCAAAGAAGAGCCGGGACAGGGGTGCACTGAAGCTTTCTTT
TRBJ1-4 | TRBV30 | NA | NA | CAGHSANEKLFF | TGTGCCGGGCATTCTGCTAATGAAAAACTGTTTTTT
TRBJ2-3 | TRBV6-6 | TRBD1 | NA | CAIGTDRTSTDTQYF | TGTGCCATCGGGACAGACAGAACTAGCACAGATACGCAGTATTTT
TRBJ2-7 | TRBV7-3 | TRBD1 | NA | CASSVTGGNYEQYF | TGTGCCAGCAGCGTCACAGGGGGAAACTACGAGCAGTACTTC
TRBJ2-5 | TRBV7-9 | NA | few | CASSPFKLVQETQYF | TGTGCCAGCAGCCCCTTTAAACTAGTCCAAGAGACCCAGTACTTC
TRBJ1-5 | TRBV7-8 | NA | NA | CASSPRGRVGEPQHF | TGTGCCAGCAGCCCTAGAGGGAGGGTGGGGGAGCCCCAGCATTTT
TRBJ1-1 | TRBV6-5 | TRBD1 | few | CASSYVGGPDTEAFF | TGTGCCAGCAGTTACGTAGGGGGCCCTGACACTGAAGCTTTCTTT
TRBJ1-1 | TRBV18 | NA | few | CASSPPGTEAFF | TGTGCCAGCTCACCCCCAGGAACTGAAGCTTTCTTT
TRBJ2-7 | TRBV7-3 | TRBD1 | NA | CASSFNSGGLTREQYF | TGTGCCAGCAGCTTTAATTCAGGGGGCCTGACAAGGGAGCAGTACTTC
TRBJ1-4 | TRBV30 | NA | few | CAWSDWTVNEKLFF | TGTGCCTGGAGTGATTGGACAGTTAATGAAAAACTGTTTTTT
TRBJ1-5 | TRBV7-9 | NA | NA | CASSPSGGGNQPQHF | TGTGCCAGCAGCCCCTCAGGAGGGGGCAATCAGCCCCAGCATTTT
TRBJ1-4 | TRBV27 | NA | few | CASSWAGANEKLFF | TGTGCCAGCAGTTGGGCAGGGGCTAATGAAAAACTGTTTTTT
TRBJ1-1 | TRBV6-5 | TRBD1 | NA | CASSYLAGQGEAFF | TGTGCCAGCAGTTACTTAGCGGGACAGGGTGAAGCTTTCTTT
TRBJ1-1 | TRBV14 | NA | few | CASSSHTGIEAFF | TGTGCCAGCAGCTCTCACACAGGGATTGAAGCTTTCTTT
TRBJ2-1 | TRBV27 | NA | NA | CASSPPRFGYNEQFF | TGTGCCAGCAGCCCCCCCAGGTTCGGCTACAATGAGCAGTTCTTC
TRBJ1-1 | TRBV6-1 | NA | NA | CASRVDSQNTEAFF | TGTGCCAGCAGGGTGGACAGTCAGAACACTGAAGCTTTCTTT
TRBJ2-7 | TRBV15 | NA | few | CATSSIYSSYEQYF | TGTGCCACCAGCTCGATCTACAGCTCCTACGAGCAGTACTTC